This TCR beta chain was retrieved from a study of blood T cell repertoires in COVID-19. Across the study: Collection of acute and convalescent COVID-19 samples took place in the United States, Italy and Spain. From T cells, B-cell-depleted T cells, or PBMCs came the material, which was cDNA or gDNA.

Trimming shortened V by 2 bases and J by 0 bases, and 24 bases separated the two germline ends. Looked up from germline, CDR1 is MGHRA and CDR2 is YSYEKL. The CDR3 totals 20 residues. Per the authors' pipeline: Estimates of nucleated cell counts were drawn from the amplification of reference gene primers. Sequenced by immunoSEQ multiplex PCR; TCRdb stores in-frame clones only, minus some. D and trimming come from the DNA, and the V and J calls and clone size come from that table. The sample holds about 240,000 clones, approximately 90% seen once. The clonotype was recovered from a man between 60 and 70 years old who had recovered from COVID-19. Sequences were obtained from peripheral blood. J is TRBJ2-3 and V is TRBV4-1; D possibly corresponds to TRBD2 (7 bases). The CDR3: CASSQTFIRGGQSSTDTQYF. In DNA form, the CDR3 reads TGCGCCAGCAGCCAAACCTTTATACGCGGGGGCCAGTCTAGCACAGATACGCAGTATTTT.